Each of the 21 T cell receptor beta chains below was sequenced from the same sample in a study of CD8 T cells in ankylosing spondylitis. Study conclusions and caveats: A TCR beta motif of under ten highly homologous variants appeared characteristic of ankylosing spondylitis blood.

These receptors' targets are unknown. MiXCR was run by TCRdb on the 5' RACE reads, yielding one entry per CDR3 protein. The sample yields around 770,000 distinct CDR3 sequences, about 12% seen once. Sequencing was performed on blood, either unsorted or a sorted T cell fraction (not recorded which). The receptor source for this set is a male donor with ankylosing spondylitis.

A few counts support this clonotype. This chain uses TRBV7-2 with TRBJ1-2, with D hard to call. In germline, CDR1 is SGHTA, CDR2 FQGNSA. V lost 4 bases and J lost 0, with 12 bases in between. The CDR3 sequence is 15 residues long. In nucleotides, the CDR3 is TGTGCCAGCAGCTCCACCTTTGGGGCTAACTATGGCTACACCTTC. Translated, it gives CASSSTFGANYGYTF.

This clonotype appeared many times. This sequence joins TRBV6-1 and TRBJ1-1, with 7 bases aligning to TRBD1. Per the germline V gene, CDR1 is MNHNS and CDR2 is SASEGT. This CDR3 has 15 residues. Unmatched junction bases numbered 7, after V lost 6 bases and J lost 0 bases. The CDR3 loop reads CASSPSGGLNTEAFF. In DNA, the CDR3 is TGTGCCAGCAGCCCATCAGGGGGTCTGAACACTGAAGCTTTCTTT.

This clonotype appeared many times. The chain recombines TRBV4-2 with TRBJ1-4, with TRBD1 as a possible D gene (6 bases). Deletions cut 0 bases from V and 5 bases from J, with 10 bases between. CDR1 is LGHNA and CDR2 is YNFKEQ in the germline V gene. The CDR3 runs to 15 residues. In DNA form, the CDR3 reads TGTGCCAGCAGCCAAGATAGGGGGTTCAATGAAAAACTGTTTTTT. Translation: CASSQDRGFNEKLFF.

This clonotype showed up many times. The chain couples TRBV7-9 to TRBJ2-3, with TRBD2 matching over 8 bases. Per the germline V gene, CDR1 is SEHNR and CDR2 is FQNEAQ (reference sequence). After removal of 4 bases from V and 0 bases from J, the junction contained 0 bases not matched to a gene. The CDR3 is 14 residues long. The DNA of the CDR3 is TGTGCCAGCAGCTCTAGCGGGAGCACAGATACGCAGTATTTT. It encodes CASSSSGSTDTQYF.

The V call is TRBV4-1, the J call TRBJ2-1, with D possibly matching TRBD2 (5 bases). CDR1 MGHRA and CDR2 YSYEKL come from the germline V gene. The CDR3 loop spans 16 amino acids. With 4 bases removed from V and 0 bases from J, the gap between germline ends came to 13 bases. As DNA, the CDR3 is TGCGCCAGCAGCCTACCCGGGGTAAGCTCCTACAATGAGCAGTTCTTC. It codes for CASSLPGVSSYNEQFF.

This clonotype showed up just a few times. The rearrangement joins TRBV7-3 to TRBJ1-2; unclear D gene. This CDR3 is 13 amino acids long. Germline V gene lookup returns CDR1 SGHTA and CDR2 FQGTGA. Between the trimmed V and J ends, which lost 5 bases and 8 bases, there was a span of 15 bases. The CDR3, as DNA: TGTGCCAGCAGCCGACGGGCCGGAGGGGGCTACACCTTC. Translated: CASSRRAGGGYTF.

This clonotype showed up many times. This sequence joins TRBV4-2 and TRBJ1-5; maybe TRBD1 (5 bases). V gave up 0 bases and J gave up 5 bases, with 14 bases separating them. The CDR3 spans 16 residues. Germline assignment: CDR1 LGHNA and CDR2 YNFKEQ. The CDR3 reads CASSQDMGRVDQPQHF. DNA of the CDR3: TGTGCCAGCAGCCAAGATATGGGCAGGGTGGATCAGCCCCAGCATTTT.

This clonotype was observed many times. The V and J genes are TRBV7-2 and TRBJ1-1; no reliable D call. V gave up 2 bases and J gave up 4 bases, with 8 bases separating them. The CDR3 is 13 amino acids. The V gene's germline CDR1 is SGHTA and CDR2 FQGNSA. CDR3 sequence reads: CASSLSEGTEAFF. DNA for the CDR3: TGTGCCAGCAGCTTAAGTGAAGGCACTGAAGCTTTCTTT.

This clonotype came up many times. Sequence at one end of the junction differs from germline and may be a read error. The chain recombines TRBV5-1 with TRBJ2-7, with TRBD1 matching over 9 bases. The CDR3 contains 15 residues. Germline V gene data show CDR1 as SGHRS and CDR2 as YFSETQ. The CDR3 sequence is CASSLGTGGFYEQYF. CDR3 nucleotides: TGTGCCAGCAGTTTAGGTACAGGGGGCTTCTACGAGCAGTACTTC.

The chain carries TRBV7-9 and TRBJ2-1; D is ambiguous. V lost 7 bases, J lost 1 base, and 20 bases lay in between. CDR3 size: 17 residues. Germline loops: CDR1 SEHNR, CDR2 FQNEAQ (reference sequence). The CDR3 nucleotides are TGTGCCAGCAACGGACGTCTGGGCTCCACTTCCTACAATGAGCAGTTCTTC. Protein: CASNGRLGSTSYNEQFF.

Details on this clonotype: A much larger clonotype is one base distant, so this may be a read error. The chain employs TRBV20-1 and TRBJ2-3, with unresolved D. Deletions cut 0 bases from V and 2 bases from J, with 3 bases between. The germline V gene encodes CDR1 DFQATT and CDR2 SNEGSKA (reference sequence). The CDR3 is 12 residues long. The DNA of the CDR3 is TGCAGTGCTAGAGAATTCACAGATACGCAGTATTTT. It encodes CSAREFTDTQYF.

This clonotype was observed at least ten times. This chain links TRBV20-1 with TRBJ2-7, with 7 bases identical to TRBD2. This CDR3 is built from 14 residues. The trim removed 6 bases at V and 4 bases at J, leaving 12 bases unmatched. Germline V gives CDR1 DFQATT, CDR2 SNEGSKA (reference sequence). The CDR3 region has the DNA TGCAGTGCCCGAGCGGGGAGCGAGAATTACGAGCAGTACTTC. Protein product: CSARAGSENYEQYF.

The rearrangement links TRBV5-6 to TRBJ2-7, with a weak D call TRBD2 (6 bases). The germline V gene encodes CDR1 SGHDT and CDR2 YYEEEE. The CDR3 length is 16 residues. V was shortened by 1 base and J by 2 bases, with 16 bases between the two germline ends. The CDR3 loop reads CASSLLPGTVTYEQYF. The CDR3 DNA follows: TGTGCCAGCAGCTTGTTGCCGGGGACTGTTACCTACGAGCAGTACTTC.

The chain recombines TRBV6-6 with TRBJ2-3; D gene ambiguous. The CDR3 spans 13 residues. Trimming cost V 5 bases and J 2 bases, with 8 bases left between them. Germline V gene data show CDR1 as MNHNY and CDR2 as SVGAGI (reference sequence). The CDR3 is CASSNANTDTQYF. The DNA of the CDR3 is TGTGCCAGCAGTAATGCCAACACAGATACGCAGTATTTT.

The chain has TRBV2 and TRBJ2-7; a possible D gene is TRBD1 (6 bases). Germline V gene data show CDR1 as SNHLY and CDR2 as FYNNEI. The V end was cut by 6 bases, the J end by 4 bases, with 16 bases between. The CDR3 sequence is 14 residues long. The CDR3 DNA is TGTGCCAGCAGGCGACAGGCCGCCTTGTACGAGCAGTACTTC. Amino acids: CASRRQAALYEQYF.

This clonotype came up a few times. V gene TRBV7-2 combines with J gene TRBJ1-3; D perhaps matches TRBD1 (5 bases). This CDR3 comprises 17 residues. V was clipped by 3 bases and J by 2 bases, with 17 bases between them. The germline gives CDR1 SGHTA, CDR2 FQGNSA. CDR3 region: CASSFLPMRGAGNTIYF. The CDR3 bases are TGTGCCAGCAGCTTTCTCCCGATGAGAGGGGCTGGAAACACCATATATTTT.

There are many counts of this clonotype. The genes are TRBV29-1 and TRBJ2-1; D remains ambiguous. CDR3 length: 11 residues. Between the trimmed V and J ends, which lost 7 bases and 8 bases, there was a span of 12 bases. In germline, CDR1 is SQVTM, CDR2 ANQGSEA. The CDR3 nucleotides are TGCAGCGCTCGGAAAAGTCATGAGCAGTTCTTC. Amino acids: CSARKSHEQFF.

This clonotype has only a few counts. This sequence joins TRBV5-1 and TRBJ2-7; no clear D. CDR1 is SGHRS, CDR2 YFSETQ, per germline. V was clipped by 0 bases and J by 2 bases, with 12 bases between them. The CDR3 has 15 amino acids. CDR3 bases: TGCGCCAGCAGCTTGGAGGGAATCGCTACCTACGAGCAGTACTTC. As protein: CASSLEGIATYEQYF.

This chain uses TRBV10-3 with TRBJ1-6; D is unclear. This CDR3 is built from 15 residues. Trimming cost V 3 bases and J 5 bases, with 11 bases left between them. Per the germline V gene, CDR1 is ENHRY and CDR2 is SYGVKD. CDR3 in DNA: TGTGCCATCAGTGAAACGGGAGGGAATAATTCACCCCTCCACTTT. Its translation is CAISETGGNNSPLHF.

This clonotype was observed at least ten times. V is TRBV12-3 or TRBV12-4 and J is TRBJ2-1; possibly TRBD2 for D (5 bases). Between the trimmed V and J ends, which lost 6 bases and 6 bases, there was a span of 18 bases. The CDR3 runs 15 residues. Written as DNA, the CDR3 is TGTGCCAGCAGCCCACCAGGCGGGTTCGGCAATGAGCAGTTCTTC. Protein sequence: CASSPPGGFGNEQFF.

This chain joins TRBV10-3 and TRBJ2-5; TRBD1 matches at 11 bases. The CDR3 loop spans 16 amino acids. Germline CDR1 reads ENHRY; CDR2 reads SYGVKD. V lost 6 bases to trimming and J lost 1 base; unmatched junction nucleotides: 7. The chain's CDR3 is CAISFGTGGVQETQYF. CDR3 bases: TGTGCCATCAGCTTTGGGACAGGGGGGGTCCAAGAGACCCAGTACTTC.